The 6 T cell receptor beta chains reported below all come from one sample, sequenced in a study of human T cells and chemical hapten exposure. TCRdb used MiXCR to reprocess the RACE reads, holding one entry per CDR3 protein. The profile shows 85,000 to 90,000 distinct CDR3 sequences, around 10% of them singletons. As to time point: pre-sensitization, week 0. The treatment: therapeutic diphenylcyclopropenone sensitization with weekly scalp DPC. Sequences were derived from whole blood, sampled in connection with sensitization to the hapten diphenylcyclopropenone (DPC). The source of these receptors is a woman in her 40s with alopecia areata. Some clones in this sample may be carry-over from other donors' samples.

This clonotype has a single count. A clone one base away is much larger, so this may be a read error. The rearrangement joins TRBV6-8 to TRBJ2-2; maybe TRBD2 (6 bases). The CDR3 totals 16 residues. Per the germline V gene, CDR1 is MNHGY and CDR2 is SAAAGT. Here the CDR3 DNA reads TGTGCCAGCAGTTACCTAGCGCTCCCGAACACCGGGGAGCTGGTTTTT. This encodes CASSYLALPNTGELVF.

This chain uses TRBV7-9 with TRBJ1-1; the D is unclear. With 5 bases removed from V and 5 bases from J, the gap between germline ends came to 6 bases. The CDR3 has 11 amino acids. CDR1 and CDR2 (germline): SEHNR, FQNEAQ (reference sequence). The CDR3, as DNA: TGTGCCAGCAGCCCGTCTACTGAAGCTTTCTTT. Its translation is CASSPSTEAFF. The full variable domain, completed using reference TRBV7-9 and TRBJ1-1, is DTGVSQNPRHKITKRGQNVTFRCDPISEHNRLYWYRQTLGQGPEFLTYFQNEAQLEKSRLLSDRFSAERPKGSFSTLEIQRTEQGDSAMYLCASSPSTEAFFGQGTRLTVV.

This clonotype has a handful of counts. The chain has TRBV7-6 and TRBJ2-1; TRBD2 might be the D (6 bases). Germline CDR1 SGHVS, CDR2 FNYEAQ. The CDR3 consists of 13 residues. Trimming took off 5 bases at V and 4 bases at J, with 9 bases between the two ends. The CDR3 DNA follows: TGTGCCAGCAGCCCGGGGACTTACAATGAGCAGTTCTTC. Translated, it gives CASSPGTYNEQFF.

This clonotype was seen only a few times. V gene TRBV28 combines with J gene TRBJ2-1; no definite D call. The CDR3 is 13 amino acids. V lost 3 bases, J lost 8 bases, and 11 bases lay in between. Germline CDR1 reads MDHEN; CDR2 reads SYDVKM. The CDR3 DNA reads TGTGCCAGCAGTTTCCCTCCCTTGGATGAGCAGTTCTTC. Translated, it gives CASSFPPLDEQFF.

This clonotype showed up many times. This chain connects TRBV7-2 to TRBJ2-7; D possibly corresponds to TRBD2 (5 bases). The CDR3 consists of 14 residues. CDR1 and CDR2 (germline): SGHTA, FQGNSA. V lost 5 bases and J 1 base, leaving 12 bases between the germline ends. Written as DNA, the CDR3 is TGTGCCAGCAGCCCCAATCCGGGATCCTACGAGCAGTACTTC. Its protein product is CASSPNPGSYEQYF.

This CDR3 is CASIPRGKNTGELFF. CDR3 bases: TGTGCCAGCATCCCACGGGGCAAGAACACCGGGGAGCTGTTTTTT. The chain joins TRBV12-3 or TRBV12-4 to TRBJ2-2; the D call may be TRBD1 or TRBD2 (5 bases each). Trimming cost V 7 bases and J 1 base, with 13 bases left between them. The CDR3 sequence is 15 residues long.